The clone carrying this T cell receptor (beta chain) was seen only a few times. The entry originates in a study of Graves' ophthalmopathy and Graves' hyperthyroidism. The V end was cut by 5 bases, the J end by 5 bases, with 15 bases between. The germline gives CDR1 SEHNR, CDR2 FQNEAQ (reference sequence). The CDR3 sequence is 15 residues long. Transcripts of RNA were the source for amplifying TCR beta CDR3 regions. First-round RT-PCR used HTBI primers; second-round multiplex PCR followed. In TCRdb, the multiplex PCR reads were re-called with MiXCR into one record per CDR3 protein. This repertoire shows about 740,000 distinct CDR3 sequences, roughly 40% found once; its top ten account for approximately 43%.

The chain uses TRBV7-9 and TRBJ2-2, with TRBD1 as a possible D gene (6 bases). The sample was peripheral blood. The sequence was collected from an adult man with Graves' ophthalmopathy. The chain's CDR3 is CASSPTARGTGELFF. Written as DNA, the CDR3 is TGTGCCAGCAGCCCCACGGCCAGGGGAACCGGGGAGCTGTTTTTT. The full variable domain, with the rest looked up from reference TRBV7-9 and TRBJ2-2, is DTGVSQNPRHKITKRGQNVTFRCDPISEHNRLYWYRQTLGQGPEFLTYFQNEAQLEKSRLLSDRFSAERPKGSFSTLEIQRTEQGDSAMYLCASSPTARGTGELFFGEGSRLTVL.